Presented here are 26 T cell receptor beta chains from one specimen sequenced in a study of cytomegalovirus exposure and HLA in healthy donors. Amplification used 60 Vbeta primers and 13 Jbeta primers. Only in-frame clones appear in the TCRdb table, and some are missing; sequencing was by immunoSEQ multiplex PCR. The table records approximately 200,000 clones, 75% to 80% of them present only once. The sample consisted of PBMCs. Receptor source: a man aged 18 to 35 in good health and CMV-seronegative.

The chain has TRBV4-1 and TRBJ2-3; D gene ambiguous. Trimming cost V 0 bases and J 3 bases, with 16 bases left between them. Germline V CDR1 and CDR2: MGHRA, YSYEKL. This CDR3 is 17 amino acids long. The CDR3 spells CASSQDPTTLETDTQYF. In nucleotides, the CDR3 is TGCGCCAGCAGCCAAGATCCGACCACTTTGGAGACAGATACGCAGTATTTT.

The genes are TRBV2 and TRBJ1-5; 9 nucleotides line up with TRBD1. Trimming at V came to 7 bases and at J to 2 bases, leaving 6 bases not matched to a gene. The CDR3 extends over 15 amino acids. CDR1 is SNHLY, CDR2 FYNNEI, per germline. This CDR3 reads CASKEDRGGNQPQHF. CDR3 coding DNA: TGTGCCAGCAAGGAGGACAGGGGAGGCAATCAGCCCCAGCATTTT.

This clone was seen a single time. V usage is TRBV6-6 and J usage is TRBJ2-6; 7 nucleotides match TRBD1. Germline CDR1 and CDR2: MNHNY and SVGAGI (reference sequence). This CDR3 contains 15 residues. The V segment lost 3 bases and the J segment 12 bases; nucleotides outside the gene matches: 11. Written as DNA, the CDR3 is TGTGCCAGCAGTTATCAAGGAGACAGGGTGGGCGTCCTGACTTTC. This gives the protein CASSYQGDRVGVLTF.

V and J are TRBV9 and TRBJ1-2; TRBD1 matches 7 bases. The germline V gene encodes CDR1 SGDLS and CDR2 YYNGEE. The length of the CDR3 is 15 residues. V gave up 4 bases and J gave up 2 bases; unmatched junction bases: 8. In DNA form, the CDR3 reads TGTGCCAGCAGCCTACCCCGACAGGGAAACTATGGCTACACCTTC. Encoded protein: CASSLPRQGNYGYTF.

The chain couples TRBV2 to TRBJ2-7; the match to TRBD2 covers 7 bases. Trimming cost V 3 bases and J 5 bases; bases outside gene matches: 7. Germline V gives CDR1 SNHLY, CDR2 FYNNEI. The length of the CDR3 is 14 residues. Here the CDR3 DNA reads TGTGCCAGCAGTGACGGCGGGAGTGGGGACGAGCAGTACTTC. Translated: CASSDGGSGDEQYF.

In this sample, this clone turned up a few times. The chain recombines TRBV30 with TRBJ2-5; the D gene is possibly TRBD1 (6 bases). CDR1 is GTSNPN and CDR2 is SVGIG in the germline V gene (reference sequence). This CDR3 region has 15 residues. The V end was cut by 0 bases, the J end by 5 bases, with 16 bases between. CDR3 sequence: CAWSVQGGWGETQYF. The CDR3, as DNA: TGTGCCTGGAGTGTACAAGGGGGTTGGGGGGAGACCCAGTACTTC.

The V gene is TRBV7-3, the J gene TRBJ2-1; TRBD1 agrees at 8 bases. Germline V gene lookup returns CDR1 SGHTA and CDR2 FQGTGA. The CDR3 loop spans 15 amino acids. With V trimmed by 4 bases and J by 7 bases, 9 bases remained unmatched. The CDR3 DNA reads TGTGCCAGCAGCTCCGGACAGGGAGTTTTGAATGAGCAGTTCTTC. It is translated as CASSSGQGVLNEQFF.

The chain joins TRBV30 to TRBJ1-2; weak D call: TRBD1 (5 bases). Germline V lookup: CDR1 GTSNPN, CDR2 SVGIG (reference sequence). The CDR3 contains 13 residues. V was pared by 3 bases and J by 6 bases, with 14 bases between. The CDR3: CAWSPTGLDGYTF. As DNA, the CDR3 is TGTGCCTGGAGCCCAACAGGCTTGGATGGCTACACCTTC.

This rearrangement joins TRBV9 to TRBJ1-6; D remains ambiguous. The V end was cut by 6 bases, the J end by 8 bases, with 15 bases between. Germline V lookup: CDR1 SGDLS, CDR2 YYNGEE. The CDR3 covers 14 residues. CDR3 sequence reads: CASNFGGSDSPLHF. In DNA form, the CDR3 reads TGTGCCAGCAACTTTGGAGGGAGCGATTCACCCCTCCACTTT. The full variable domain, rest sourced from reference TRBV9 and TRBJ1-6, is DSGVTQTPKHLITATGQRVTLRCSPRSGDLSVYWYQQSLDQGLQFLIQYYNGEERAKGNILERFSAQQFPDLHSELNLSSLELGDSALYFCASNFGGSDSPLHFGNGTRLTVT.

About this clone: Additional DNA sequences in this sample encode the identical CDR3. This chain connects TRBV27 to TRBJ2-7; 7 nucleotides align to TRBD2. CDR1 MNHEY and CDR2 SMNVEV come from the germline V gene (reference sequence). V trimming: 5 bases; J trimming: 6 bases; junction bases outside the gene matches: 4. This CDR3 has 12 residues. In DNA, the CDR3 is TGTGCCAGCAGTCCCCCGGGGGGCGAGCAGTACTTC. It specifies CASSPPGGEQYF.

The sample holds a few counts of this clone. The V gene is TRBV28, the J gene TRBJ1-2; D possibly corresponds to TRBD1 (6 bases). V gave up 5 bases and J gave up 8 bases, with 12 bases separating them. CDR3 size: 12 residues. In germline, CDR1 is MDHEN, CDR2 SYDVKM. The CDR3 region has the DNA TGTGCCAGCAGTCTTCAGGGGCACGGCTACACCTTC. Translating it yields CASSLQGHGYTF.

The rearrangement links TRBV23-1 to TRBJ2-1, with a tentative D call TRBD1 (5 bases). TRBV23-1 is given ORF status, its function remaining uncertain. The CDR3 has 15 amino acids. Trimming took 4 bases from V and 4 from J, leaving 14 bases between them. CDR3 region: CASSPKGLLYNEQFF. The DNA of the CDR3 is TGCGCCAGCAGTCCCAAGGGGTTACTGTACAATGAGCAGTTCTTC.

This rearrangement joins TRBV4-3 to TRBJ1-1; D is possibly TRBD1 (6 bases). The CDR3 runs to 15 residues. Trimming removed 4 bases from V and 0 bases from J, with 12 bases in between. Germline values: CDR1 LGHNA, CDR2 YSLEER. The CDR3 is CASSLTGHLNTEAFF. Here the CDR3 DNA reads TGCGCCAGCAGCCTAACGGGACACCTGAACACTGAAGCTTTCTTT.

The chain has TRBV30 and TRBJ2-2; 7 bases are shared with TRBD1. The CDR3 is 15 amino acids. After removal of 0 bases from V and 2 bases from J, the junction contained 3 bases not matched to a gene. Per germline, CDR1 GTSNPN and CDR2 SVGIG (reference sequence). Written as DNA, the CDR3 is TGTGCCTGGAGTGTGACAGGGTTAAACACCGGGGAGCTGTTTTTT. Its protein is CAWSVTGLNTGELFF.

This clone appeared once. The rearrangement links TRBV5-6 to TRBJ1-2, with TRBD1 as a possible D gene (6 bases). V shed 0 bases and J shed 7 bases, with 16 bases lying between them. CDR1 and CDR2 from the germline V gene are SGHDT and YYEEEE. This CDR3 spans 15 amino acids. As DNA, the CDR3 is TGTGCCAGCAGCTTGGTGTCGTGGCTAGGGGGTGGCTACACCTTC. It encodes CASSLVSWLGGGYTF.

This chain connects TRBV18 to TRBJ2-7; possible D gene TRBD1, 5 bases. The CDR3 sequence is 13 residues long. From germline, CDR1 is KGHSH and CDR2 LQKENI. Between the trimmed V and J ends, which lost 2 bases and 5 bases, there was a span of 10 bases. The CDR3 sequence is CASSPSGINEQYF. CDR3 in DNA: TGTGCCAGCTCACCATCAGGGATCAACGAGCAGTACTTC.

The V call is TRBV7-2, the J call TRBJ2-1, with a weak D call TRBD2 (7 bases). The germline V and J ends were trimmed by 5 bases and 7 bases, with 15 bases remaining between them. Germline assignment: CDR1 SGHTA and CDR2 FQGNSA. This CDR3 contains 14 residues. The CDR3 coding sequence is TGTGCCAGCAGCCCCCGGGGGGCCGCAAATGAGCAGTTCTTC. Translation gives CASSPRGAANEQFF.

This clone has only a few counts. The chain employs TRBV18 and TRBJ1-5, with D possibly being TRBD1 (6 bases). Trimming took off 2 bases at V and 4 bases at J, with 9 bases between the two ends. Per the germline V gene, CDR1 is KGHSH and CDR2 is LQKENI. There are 14 residues in the CDR3. The CDR3 is CASSPSQGNQPQHF. The CDR3 coding sequence is TGTGCCAGCTCACCATCCCAGGGGAATCAGCCCCAGCATTTT.

This chain links TRBV18 with TRBJ1-5; 10 bases map to TRBD1. The V gene's germline CDR1 is KGHSH and CDR2 LQKENI. The CDR3 length is 15 residues. V shed 3 bases and J 5 bases; nucleotides not matched to a gene: 4. In DNA form, the CDR3 reads TGTGCCAGCTCACCGCCCGGACAGGGGGATCAGCCCCAGCATTTT. As protein: CASSPPGQGDQPQHF.

In nucleotides, the CDR3 is TGCGCCAGCAGCACGGGGGACGGGACCTACGAGCAGTACTTC. Translating it yields CASSTGDGTYEQYF. The chain links TRBV5-1 to TRBJ2-5; tentative D call: TRBD2 (6 bases). The DNA matches TRBJ2-7 better at its end, which makes the J call doubtful. This CDR3 comprises 14 residues. CDR1 and CDR2 from the germline V gene are SGHRS and YFSETQ.

This CDR3 reads CAWSSYRGLTEAFF. CDR3 nucleotides: TGTGCCTGGAGTTCCTACAGGGGTTTGACTGAAGCTTTCTTT. The chain uses TRBV30 and TRBJ1-1; TRBD1 agrees at 7 bases. Unmatched junction bases numbered 8, after V lost 2 bases and J lost 5 bases. Germline V gives CDR1 GTSNPN, CDR2 SVGIG (reference sequence). The CDR3 totals 14 residues.

The V call is TRBV9, the J call TRBJ2-7; 8 bases line up with TRBD1. Germline V gene data show CDR1 as SGDLS and CDR2 as YYNGEE. The junction had 8 bases not matched to a gene; V was cut back by 0 bases and J by 6 bases. The CDR3 consists of 15 residues. In nucleotides, the CDR3 is TGTGCCAGCAGCGTAGGACAGGGGCCGCTGGGCGAGCAGTACTTC. Its protein product is CASSVGQGPLGEQYF.

The rearrangement joins TRBV27 to TRBJ1-5; D is unclear. The CDR3 consists of 15 residues. The V end was cut by 7 bases, the J end by 0 bases, with 13 bases between. Germline V gives CDR1 MNHEY, CDR2 SMNVEV (reference sequence). The CDR3: CASMQVGYSNQPQHF. CDR3 DNA: TGTGCCAGCATGCAGGTTGGGTATAGCAATCAGCCCCAGCATTTT.

The rearrangement uses TRBV7-9 and TRBJ1-2; a possible D gene is TRBD1 (6 bases). CDR1 and CDR2 from the germline V gene are SEHNR and FQNEAQ (reference sequence). Trimming left V 0 bases short and J 7 bases short, with 18 bases between. This CDR3 region has 16 residues. CDR3 coding DNA: TGTGCCAGCAGCTTAGCGGGAGGGGGGCCCGGGCGTGGCTACACCTTC. Translating gives CASSLAGGGPGRGYTF.

The table lists this clone with a few counts. V usage is TRBV7-8 and J usage is TRBJ1-3; D is unclear. The V and J ends lost 0 bases and 1 base respectively, with 7 bases between them. Germline CDR1 reads SGHVS; CDR2 reads FQNEAQ. The CDR3 contains 15 residues. Written as DNA, the CDR3 is TGTGCCAGCAGCTTAGCTCGGGATTCTGGAAACACCATATATTTT. As protein: CASSLARDSGNTIYF.

V and J are TRBV5-1 and TRBJ1-5, with TRBD1 identical over 7 bases. Germline CDR1 is SGHRS and CDR2 is YFSETQ. V was clipped by 4 bases and J by 5 bases; unmatched bases: 6. There are 14 residues in the CDR3. In DNA, the CDR3 is TGCGCCAGCAGCGAGGGGACAGCCGATCAGCCCCAGCATTTT. Protein sequence: CASSEGTADQPQHF.